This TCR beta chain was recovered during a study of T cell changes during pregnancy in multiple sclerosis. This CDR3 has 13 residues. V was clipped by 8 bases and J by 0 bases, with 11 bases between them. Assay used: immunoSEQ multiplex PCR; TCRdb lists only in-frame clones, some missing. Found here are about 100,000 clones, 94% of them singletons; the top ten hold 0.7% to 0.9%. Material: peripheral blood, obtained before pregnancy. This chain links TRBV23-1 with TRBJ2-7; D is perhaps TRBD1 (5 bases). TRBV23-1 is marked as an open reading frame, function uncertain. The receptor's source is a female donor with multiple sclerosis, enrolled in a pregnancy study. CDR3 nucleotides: TGCGCCAGCCTGACAGTCCACTCCTACGAGCAGTACTTC. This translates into CASLTVHSYEQYF.